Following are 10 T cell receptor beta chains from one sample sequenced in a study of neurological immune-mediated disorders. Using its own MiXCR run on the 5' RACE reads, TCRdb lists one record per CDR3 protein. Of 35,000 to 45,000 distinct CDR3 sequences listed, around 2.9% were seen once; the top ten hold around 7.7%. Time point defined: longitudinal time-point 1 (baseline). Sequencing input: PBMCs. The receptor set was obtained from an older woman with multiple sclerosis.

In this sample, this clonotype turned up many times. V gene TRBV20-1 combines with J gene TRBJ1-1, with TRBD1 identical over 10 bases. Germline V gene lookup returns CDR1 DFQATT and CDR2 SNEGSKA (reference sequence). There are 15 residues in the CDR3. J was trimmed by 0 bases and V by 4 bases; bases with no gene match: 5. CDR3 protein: CSAKRGQGMNTEAFF. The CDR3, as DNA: TGCAGTGCTAAACGGGGACAGGGGATGAACACTGAAGCTTTCTTT.

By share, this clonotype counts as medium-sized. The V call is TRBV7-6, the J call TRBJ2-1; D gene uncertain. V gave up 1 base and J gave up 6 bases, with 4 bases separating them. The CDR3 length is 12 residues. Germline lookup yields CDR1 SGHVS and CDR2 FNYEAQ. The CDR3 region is CASSLGSNEQFF. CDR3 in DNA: TGTGCCAGCAGCTTAGGTAGCAATGAGCAGTTCTTC.

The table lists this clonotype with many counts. DNA of the CDR3: TGCAGCGTAGAGGGGAGCACAGATACGCAGTATTTT. This encodes CSVEGSTDTQYF. The chain has TRBV29-1 and TRBJ2-3; D is possibly TRBD1 or TRBD2 (5 bases each). Per the germline V gene, CDR1 is SQVTM and CDR2 is ANQGSEA. The CDR3 runs to 12 residues. Trimming cost V 6 bases and J 0 bases, with 7 bases left between them.

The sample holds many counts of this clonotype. In DNA, the CDR3 is TGTGCCAGCAGTCCTCGAGGAGGGGTCACCGGGGAGCTGTTTTTT. It encodes CASSPRGGVTGELFF. This chain connects TRBV7-6 to TRBJ2-2; weak D call: TRBD2 (6 bases). The CDR3 covers 15 residues. V was trimmed by 6 bases and J by 4 bases, leaving 15 bases between them. From germline, CDR1 is SGHVS and CDR2 FNYEAQ. Together with reference TRBV7-6 and TRBJ2-2, the CDR3 gives the full variable domain: GAGVSQSPRYKVTKRGQDVALRCDPISGHVSLYWYRQALGQGPEFLTYFNYEAQQDKSGLPNDRFSAERPEGSISTLTIQRTEQRDSAMYRCASSPRGGVTGELFFGEGSRLTVL.

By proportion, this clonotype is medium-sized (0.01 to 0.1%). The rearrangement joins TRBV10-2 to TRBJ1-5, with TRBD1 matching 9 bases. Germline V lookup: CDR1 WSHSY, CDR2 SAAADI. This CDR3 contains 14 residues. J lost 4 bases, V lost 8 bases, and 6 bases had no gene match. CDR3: CASRLGQGNQPQHF. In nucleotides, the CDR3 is TGCGCCAGCCGATTGGGACAGGGAAATCAGCCCCAGCATTTT.

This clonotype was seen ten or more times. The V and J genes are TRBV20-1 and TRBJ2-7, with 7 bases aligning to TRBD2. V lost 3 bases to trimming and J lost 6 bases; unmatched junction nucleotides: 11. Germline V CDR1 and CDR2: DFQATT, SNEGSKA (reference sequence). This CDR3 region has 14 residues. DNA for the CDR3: TGCAGTGCTAGGTTTCAGGGCGGGAGCGGCGAGCAGTACTTC. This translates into CSARFQGGSGEQYF.

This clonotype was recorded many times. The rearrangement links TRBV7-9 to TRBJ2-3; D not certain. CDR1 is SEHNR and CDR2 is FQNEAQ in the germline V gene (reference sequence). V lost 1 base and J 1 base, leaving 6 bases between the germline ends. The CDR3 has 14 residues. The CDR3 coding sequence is TGTGCCAGCAGCTTAGGGGCGGGCACAGATACGCAGTATTTT. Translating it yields CASSLGAGTDTQYF.

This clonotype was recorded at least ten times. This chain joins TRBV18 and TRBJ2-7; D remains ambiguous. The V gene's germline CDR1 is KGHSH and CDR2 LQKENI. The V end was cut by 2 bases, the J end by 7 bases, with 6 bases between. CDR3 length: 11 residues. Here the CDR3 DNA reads TGTGCCAGCTCACCAAAGGAGGAGCAGTACTTC. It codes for CASSPKEEQYF.

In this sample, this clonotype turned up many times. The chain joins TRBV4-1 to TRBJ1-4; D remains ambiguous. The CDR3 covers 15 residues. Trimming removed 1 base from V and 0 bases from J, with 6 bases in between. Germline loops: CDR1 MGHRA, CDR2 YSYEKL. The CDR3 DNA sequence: TGCGCCAGCAGCCAAGTGGGCGCAACTAATGAAAAACTGTTTTTT. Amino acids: CASSQVGATNEKLFF.

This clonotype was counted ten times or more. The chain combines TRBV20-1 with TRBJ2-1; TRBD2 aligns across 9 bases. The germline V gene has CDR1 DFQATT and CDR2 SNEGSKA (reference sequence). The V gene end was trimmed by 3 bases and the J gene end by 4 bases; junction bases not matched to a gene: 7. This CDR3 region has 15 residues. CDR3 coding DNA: TGCAGTGCTAGGGCGGGGGGGCCCGTTTACAATGAGCAGTTCTTC. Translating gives CSARAGGPVYNEQFF.